This TCR beta chain derives from a study of T cells in Graves' hyperthyroidism and ophthalmopathy. Broader study findings: Stable hyperthyroidism was separated from ophthalmopathy by a model based on 13 V-J features.

As regards this clonotype: Its antigen is currently unknown.

Amplification of TCR beta CDR3 regions used RNA as the template. TCR CDR3 regions were first amplified by RT-PCR with HTBI primers. TCRdb analysed the multiplex PCR reads with MiXCR anew, one entry per CDR3 protein. The sample yields 370,000 or so distinct CDR3 sequences, roughly 25% seen once. CDR3 length equals 13 residues. In germline, CDR1 is KGHSH, CDR2 LQKENI. Trimming left V 3 bases short and J 1 base short, with 6 bases between. Patients aged 18 to 65 had newly diagnosed hyperthyroidism that had lasted under 2 months. The chain uses TRBV18 and TRBJ1-2; no reliable D call. The TCR originated in a man between 45 and 60 years old with Graves' hyperthyroidism. Material: blood. The CDR3 DNA sequence: TGTGCCAGCTCACCTAGCAGTAACTATGGCTACACCTTC. Amino acids: CASSPSSNYGYTF.